The next 16 T cell receptor beta chains were all read from a single sample in a study of shared clonotypes between healthy human individuals. The method was immunoSEQ multiplex PCR; TCRdb's version includes in-frame clones alone and lacks a portion of them. The sample carries hundreds of thousands of clones, 70% to 75% recorded once. The sample taken for sequencing was memory CD4+ T cells sorted from blood. Subset meaning: CD45RA-negative fraction. The receptor set was obtained from a man aged 30 to 45 in good health.

The V gene is TRBV6-1, the J gene TRBJ2-7; 11 bases agree with TRBD2. The V gene's germline CDR1 is MNHNS and CDR2 SASEGT. The CDR3 runs to 15 residues. Germline trimming cut 1 base from V and 6 bases from J; bases unmatched to any gene: 5. CDR3 nucleotides: TGTGCCAGCAGTGAAGACCTAGCGGGAGGTCGCGAGCAGTACTTC. It yields the protein CASSEDLAGGREQYF.

The genes are TRBV19 and TRBJ1-2, with 9 bases fitting TRBD1. The J segment lost 4 bases and the V segment lost 4 bases, leaving 7 bases of the junction unmatched. Germline V gene data show CDR1 as LNHDA and CDR2 as SQIVND (reference sequence). The CDR3 totals 15 residues. In DNA form, the CDR3 reads TGTGCCAGTAGTAGAACAGGGGGCCTCGGCTATGGCTACACCTTC. It specifies CASSRTGGLGYGYTF.

The V gene is TRBV7-9, the J gene TRBJ2-7; D assignment may be TRBD1 or TRBD2 (5 bases each). The CDR3 extends over 16 amino acids. Germline V gene data show CDR1 as SEHNR and CDR2 as FQNEAQ (reference sequence). Trimming took off 2 bases at V and 7 bases at J, with 21 bases between the two ends. DNA for the CDR3: TGTGCCAGCAGCTTACTTAACCGGGACGGCCCTCGGGAGCAGTACTTC. Translated, it gives CASSLLNRDGPREQYF.

The V call is TRBV6-1, the J call TRBJ2-7; no reliable D call. CDR1 and CDR2 (germline): MNHNS, SASEGT. This CDR3 region has 13 residues. The ends were cut back, 5 bases at V and 5 bases at J, with 13 bases in the middle. In DNA form, the CDR3 reads TGTGCCAGCAGTCGCGGCATGGCAGACGAGCAGTACTTC. Translating gives CASSRGMADEQYF.

The rearrangement links TRBV28 to TRBJ2-5, with D possibly being TRBD1 (5 bases). This CDR3 contains 15 residues. Trimming removed 2 bases at V and 4 bases at J, with 14 bases between. Per germline, CDR1 MDHEN and CDR2 SYDVKM. In DNA form, the CDR3 reads TGTGCCAGCAGTTTAGGGCAGGGTTGGGGAGAGACCCAGTACTTC. The encoded protein is CASSLGQGWGETQYF.

V is TRBV28 and J is TRBJ2-1, with 8 bases identical to TRBD2. The CDR3 has 17 amino acids. CDR1 MDHEN and CDR2 SYDVKM come from the germline V gene. V lost 3 bases and J lost 7; bases outside the gene matches: 14. In DNA form, the CDR3 reads TGTGCCAGCAGTTTCCGATATTCACTAGCGGATACTAATGAGCAGTTCTTC. Protein: CASSFRYSLADTNEQFF.

The chain links TRBV4-3 to TRBJ2-3; TRBD1 matches 7 bases. The trim removed 0 bases at V and 6 bases at J, leaving 3 bases unmatched. Germline V gives CDR1 LGHNA, CDR2 YSLEER. The CDR3 has 14 amino acids. The CDR3: CASSQEGGADTQYF. The CDR3 bases are TGCGCCAGCAGCCAAGAAGGGGGCGCGGATACGCAGTATTTT.

The chain has TRBV5-1 and TRBJ1-1; D uncertain. The V end was cut by 5 bases, the J end by 1 base, with 12 bases between. Per germline, CDR1 SGHRS and CDR2 YFSETQ. The CDR3 has 14 residues. CDR3: CASSRGVGNTEAFF. The CDR3 DNA reads as TGCGCCAGCAGTAGAGGTGTGGGGAACACTGAAGCTTTCTTT.

The chain carries TRBV5-6 and TRBJ1-5; possible D gene TRBD1, 5 bases. V was shortened by 2 bases and J by 0 bases, with 9 bases between the two germline ends. Germline CDR1 is SGHDT and CDR2 is YYEEEE. CDR3 length: 15 residues. The chain's CDR3 is CASSFQGTSNQPQHF. The CDR3 region has the DNA TGTGCCAGCAGCTTTCAGGGAACTAGCAATCAGCCCCAGCATTTT.

V gene TRBV5-6 combines with J gene TRBJ2-4; unclear D gene. Trimming left V 0 bases short and J 0 bases short, with 7 bases between. Looked up from germline, CDR1 is SGHDT and CDR2 is YYEEEE. The CDR3 spans 15 residues. The CDR3 DNA sequence: TGTGCCAGCAGCTTGGTCGGGCTAGCCAAAAACATTCAGTACTTC. This sequence encodes CASSLVGLAKNIQYF.

A remark on this clone: This sample includes further DNA sequences coding for the same CDR3. The gene calls are TRBV11-2 and TRBJ2-3; the D gene is possibly TRBD2 (6 bases). This CDR3 has 15 amino acids. Deletions cut 2 bases from V and 0 bases from J, with 9 bases between. CDR1 is SGHAT and CDR2 is FQNNGV in the germline V gene. The CDR3 sequence: CASSLRGTSTDTQYF. CDR3 DNA: TGTGCCAGCAGCTTAAGAGGGACTAGCACAGATACGCAGTATTTT.

The chain couples TRBV19 to TRBJ2-2; D is undetermined. With 1 base removed from V and 5 bases from J, the gap between germline ends came to 5 bases. Per the germline V gene, CDR1 is LNHDA and CDR2 is SQIVND (reference sequence). The CDR3 totals 13 residues. The CDR3 DNA sequence: TGTGCCAGTAGTATAGTCGAAACCGGGGAGCTGTTTTTT. As protein: CASSIVETGELFF.

The chain employs TRBV5-6 and TRBJ1-4; D gene unclear. This CDR3 contains 14 residues. Per the germline V gene, CDR1 is SGHDT and CDR2 is YYEEEE. V dropped 5 bases and J dropped 8 bases, with 16 bases sitting between them. Here the CDR3 reads CASSRVWAGEKLFF. CDR3 bases: TGTGCCAGCAGTCGGGTGTGGGCTGGAGAAAAACTGTTTTTT.

The V gene is TRBV5-4, the J gene TRBJ2-1; 14 nucleotides match TRBD2. The ends lost 4 bases at V and 1 base at J; junction bases unmatched: 4. Germline loops: CDR1 SGHNT, CDR2 YYREEE (reference sequence). This CDR3 is 17 amino acids long. CDR3 protein: CASSPGTSGRSYNEQFF. The CDR3 nucleotides are TGTGCCAGCAGCCCCGGGACTAGCGGGAGATCCTACAATGAGCAGTTCTTC. The full variable domain, in which reference TRBV5-4 and TRBJ2-1 provide the parts outside the CDR3, is ETGVTQSPTHLIKTRGQQVTLRCSSQSGHNTVSWYQQALGQGPQFIFQYYREEENGRGNFPPRFSGLQFPNYSSELNVNALELDDSALYLCASSPGTSGRSYNEQFFGPGTRLTVL.

This clone was counted only a few times. The chain has TRBV2 and TRBJ1-5, with a possible D match to TRBD1 (6 bases). Trimming stripped 1 base from V and 5 bases from J, with 6 bases between. The CDR3 sequence is 13 residues long. Germline CDR1 and CDR2: SNHLY and FYNNEI. The CDR3 sequence is CASSEEGDQPQHF. CDR3 nucleotide sequence: TGTGCCAGCAGTGAAGAGGGGGATCAGCCCCAGCATTTT.

V and J are TRBV4-1 and TRBJ2-3; 8 bases fit TRBD2. The CDR3 covers 17 residues. In germline, CDR1 is MGHRA, CDR2 YSYEKL. With V trimmed by 2 bases and J by 2 bases, 9 bases remained unmatched. DNA for the CDR3: TGCGCCAGCAGCCAATCCAGCGGGGGTATTTTCACAGATACGCAGTATTTT. It specifies CASSQSSGGIFTDTQYF.